This T cell receptor beta chain was identified during a study of blood T cell repertoires in COVID-19. Study information: The cDNA or gDNA used as material had been derived from T cells, B-cell-depleted T cells, or PBMCs.

This study enrolled people aged about 18 to 100 from about two dozen US geographic areas. Someone with COVID-19 had been met by exposed participants within 2 weeks before study entry. Sequencing was performed with immunoSEQ multiplex PCR; in TCRdb, only in-frame clones are kept and a portion is missing. The sample lists 250,000 or so clones; approximately 90% were seen once. The germline gives CDR1 LNHDA, CDR2 SQIVND (reference sequence). The CDR3 loop spans 14 amino acids. With V trimmed by 10 bases and J by 8 bases, 11 bases remained unmatched. The gene calls are TRBV19 and TRBJ2-1; 10 bases are shared with TRBD1. The sample consisted of PBMCs or T cells enriched from blood (not recorded which). This TCR came from a man in his forties who had been exposed to COVID-19. DNA for the CDR3: TGTGCCACCAACCGGGACAGGGGTTTACATGAGCAGTTCTTC. Its translation is CATNRDRGLHEQFF. Looking up the rest from reference TRBV19 and TRBJ2-1 gives the full variable domain: DGGITQSPKYLFRKEGQNVTLSCEQNLNHDAMYWYRQDPGQGLRLIYYSQIVNDFQKGDIAEGYSVSREKKESFPLTVTSAQKNPTAFYLCATNRDRGLHEQFFGPGTRLTVL.